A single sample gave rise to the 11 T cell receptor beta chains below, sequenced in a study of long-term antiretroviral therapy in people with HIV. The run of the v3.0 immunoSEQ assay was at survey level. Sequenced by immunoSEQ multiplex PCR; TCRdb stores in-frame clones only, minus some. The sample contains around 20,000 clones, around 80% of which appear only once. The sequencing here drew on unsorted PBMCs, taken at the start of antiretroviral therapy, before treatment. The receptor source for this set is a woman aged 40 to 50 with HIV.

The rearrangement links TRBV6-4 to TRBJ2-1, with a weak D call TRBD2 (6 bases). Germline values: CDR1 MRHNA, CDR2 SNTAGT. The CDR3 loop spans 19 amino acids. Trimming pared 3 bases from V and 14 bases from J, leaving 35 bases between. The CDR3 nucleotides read TGTGCCAGCAGTGAAGAGTCCCCTCCGGAGGGTGGTGGGACTCCCGGGAAGTTCTTC. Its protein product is CASSEESPPEGGGTPGKFF.

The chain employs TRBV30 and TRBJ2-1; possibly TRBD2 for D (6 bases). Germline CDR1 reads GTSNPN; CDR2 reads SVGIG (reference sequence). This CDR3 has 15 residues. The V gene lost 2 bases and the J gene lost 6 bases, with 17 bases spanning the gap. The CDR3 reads CAWSLEWRDGNEQFF. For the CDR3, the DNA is TGTGCCTGGAGTCTTGAGTGGAGGGACGGCAATGAGCAGTTCTTC.

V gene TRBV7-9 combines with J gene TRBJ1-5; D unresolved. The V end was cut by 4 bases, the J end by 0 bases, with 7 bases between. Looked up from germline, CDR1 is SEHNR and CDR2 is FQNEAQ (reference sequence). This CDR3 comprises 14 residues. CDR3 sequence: CASSSDYSNQPQHF. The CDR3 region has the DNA TGTGCCAGCAGCTCCGACTATAGCAATCAGCCCCAGCATTTT.

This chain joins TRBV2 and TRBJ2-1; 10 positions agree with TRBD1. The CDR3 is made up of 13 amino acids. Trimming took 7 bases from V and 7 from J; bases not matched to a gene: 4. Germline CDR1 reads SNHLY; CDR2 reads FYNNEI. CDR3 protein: CASTGTGDNEQFF. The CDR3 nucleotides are TGTGCCAGCACGGGGACAGGGGATAATGAGCAGTTCTTC.

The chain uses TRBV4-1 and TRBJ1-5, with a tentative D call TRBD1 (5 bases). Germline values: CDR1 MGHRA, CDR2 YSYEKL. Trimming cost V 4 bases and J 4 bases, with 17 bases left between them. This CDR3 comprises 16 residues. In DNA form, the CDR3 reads TGCGCCAGCAGCCCCGGGGCAGGGCGAGGGAATCAGCCCCAGCATTTT. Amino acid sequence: CASSPGAGRGNQPQHF.

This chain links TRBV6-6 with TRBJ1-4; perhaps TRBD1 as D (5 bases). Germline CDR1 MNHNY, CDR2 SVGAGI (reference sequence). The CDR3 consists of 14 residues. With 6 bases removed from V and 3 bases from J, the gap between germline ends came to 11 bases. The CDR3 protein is CASSDGASNEKLFF. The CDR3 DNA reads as TGTGCCAGCAGCGACGGGGCCTCTAATGAAAAACTGTTTTTT.

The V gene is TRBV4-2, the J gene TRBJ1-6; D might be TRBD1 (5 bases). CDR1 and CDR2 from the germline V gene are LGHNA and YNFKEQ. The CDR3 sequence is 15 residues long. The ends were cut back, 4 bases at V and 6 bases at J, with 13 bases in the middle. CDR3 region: CASSPPRAPNSPLHF. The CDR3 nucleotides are TGTGCCAGCAGCCCCCCCAGGGCCCCTAATTCACCCCTCCACTTT.

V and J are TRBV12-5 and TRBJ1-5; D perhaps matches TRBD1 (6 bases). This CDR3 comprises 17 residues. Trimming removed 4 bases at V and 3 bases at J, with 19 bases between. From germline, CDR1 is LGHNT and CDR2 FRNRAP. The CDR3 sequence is CASGSPRRGAPNQPQHF. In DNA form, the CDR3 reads TGTGCTAGTGGTTCCCCCCGGAGGGGGGCCCCCAATCAGCCCCAGCATTTT.

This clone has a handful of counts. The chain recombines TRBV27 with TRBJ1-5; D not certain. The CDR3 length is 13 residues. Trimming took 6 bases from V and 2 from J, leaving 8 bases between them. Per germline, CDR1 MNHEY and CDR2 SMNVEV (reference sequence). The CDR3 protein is CASSLKRNQPQHF. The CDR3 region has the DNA TGTGCCAGCAGCTTAAAACGCAATCAGCCCCAGCATTTT.

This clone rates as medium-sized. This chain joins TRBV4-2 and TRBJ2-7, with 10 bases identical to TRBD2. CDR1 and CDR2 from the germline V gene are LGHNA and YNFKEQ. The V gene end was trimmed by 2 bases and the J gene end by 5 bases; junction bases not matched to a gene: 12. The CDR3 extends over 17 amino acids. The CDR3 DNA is TGTGCCAGCAGCCAACAAAGCGGGGGGGCCACAACGAACGAGCAGTACTTC. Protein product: CASSQQSGGATTNEQYF.

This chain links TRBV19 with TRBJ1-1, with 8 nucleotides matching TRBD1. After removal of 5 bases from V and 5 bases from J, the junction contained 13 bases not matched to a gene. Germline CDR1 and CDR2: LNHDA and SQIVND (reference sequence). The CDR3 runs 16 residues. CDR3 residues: CASSLGQGRGYTEAFF. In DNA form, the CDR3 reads TGTGCCAGTAGTCTCGGACAGGGAAGAGGCTATACTGAAGCTTTCTTT.